This T cell receptor (beta chain) was recovered during a study of post-analysis software for immune sequencing data. General study points: TRBV5-6, TRBV5-1 and TRBV20-1 were among several TRBV segments more frequent in patients than controls.

TCR beta cDNA libraries included unique molecular identifiers. Once about 0.95 to 10 million T cells were used, roughly 0.5 million cDNA molecules resulted. TCRdb analysed the PCR reads with MiXCR anew, one entry per CDR3 protein. The sample has over 700,000 distinct CDR3 sequences; 25% to 30% are singletons. This CDR3 region has 15 residues. After removal of 6 bases from V and 6 bases from J, the junction contained 8 bases not matched to a gene. Germline CDR1 reads MNHEY; CDR2 reads SVGAGI. In its sample, this clonotype was seen a few times. Its antigen is currently unknown. This receptor was obtained from a girl aged 5 to 17 with multiple sclerosis. Sample: blood. The chain uses TRBV6-5 and TRBJ1-5, with 10 positions matching TRBD1. The CDR3 region has the DNA TGTGCCAGCAGCCGGGGACAGGGGATCAGTCAGCCCCAGCATTTT. It codes for CASSRGQGISQPQHF.